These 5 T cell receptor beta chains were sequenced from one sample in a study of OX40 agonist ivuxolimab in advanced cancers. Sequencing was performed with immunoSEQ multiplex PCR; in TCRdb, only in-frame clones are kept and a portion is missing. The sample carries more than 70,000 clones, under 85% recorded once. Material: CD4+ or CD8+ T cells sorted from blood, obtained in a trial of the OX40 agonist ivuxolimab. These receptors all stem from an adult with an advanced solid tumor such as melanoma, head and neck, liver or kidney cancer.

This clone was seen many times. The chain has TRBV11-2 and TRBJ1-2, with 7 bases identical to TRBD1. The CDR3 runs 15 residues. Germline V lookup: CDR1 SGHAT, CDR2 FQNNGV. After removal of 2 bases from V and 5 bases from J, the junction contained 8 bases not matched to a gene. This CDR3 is CASSLIQGWKYGYTF. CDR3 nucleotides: TGTGCCAGCAGCTTAATACAGGGGTGGAAGTATGGCTACACCTTC.

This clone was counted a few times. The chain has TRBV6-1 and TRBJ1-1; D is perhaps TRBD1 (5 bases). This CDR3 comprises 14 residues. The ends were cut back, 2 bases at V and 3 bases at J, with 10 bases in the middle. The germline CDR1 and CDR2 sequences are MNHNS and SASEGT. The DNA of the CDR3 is TGTGCCAGCAGTGAATCGGGGGGTTACACTGAAGCTTTCTTT. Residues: CASSESGGYTEAFF.

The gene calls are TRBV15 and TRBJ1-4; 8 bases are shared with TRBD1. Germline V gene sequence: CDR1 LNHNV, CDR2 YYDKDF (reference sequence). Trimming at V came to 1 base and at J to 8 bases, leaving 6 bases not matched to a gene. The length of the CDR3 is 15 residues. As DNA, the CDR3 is TGTGCCACCAGCAGAGTAAGACAGGGGCACGAAAAACTGTTTTTT. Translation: CATSRVRQGHEKLFF.

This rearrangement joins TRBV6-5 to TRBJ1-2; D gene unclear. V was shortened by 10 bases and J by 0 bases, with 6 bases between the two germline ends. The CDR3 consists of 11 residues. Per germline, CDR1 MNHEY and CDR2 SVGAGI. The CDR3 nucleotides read TGTGCCACCCAGGCTAACTATGGCTACACCTTC. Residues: CATQANYGYTF.

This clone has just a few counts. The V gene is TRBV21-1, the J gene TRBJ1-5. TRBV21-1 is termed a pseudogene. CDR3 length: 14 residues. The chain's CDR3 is CASSSRQTNQPQHF. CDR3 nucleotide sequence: TGTGCCAGCAGCAGTCGTCAGACTAATCAGCCCCAGCATTTT.